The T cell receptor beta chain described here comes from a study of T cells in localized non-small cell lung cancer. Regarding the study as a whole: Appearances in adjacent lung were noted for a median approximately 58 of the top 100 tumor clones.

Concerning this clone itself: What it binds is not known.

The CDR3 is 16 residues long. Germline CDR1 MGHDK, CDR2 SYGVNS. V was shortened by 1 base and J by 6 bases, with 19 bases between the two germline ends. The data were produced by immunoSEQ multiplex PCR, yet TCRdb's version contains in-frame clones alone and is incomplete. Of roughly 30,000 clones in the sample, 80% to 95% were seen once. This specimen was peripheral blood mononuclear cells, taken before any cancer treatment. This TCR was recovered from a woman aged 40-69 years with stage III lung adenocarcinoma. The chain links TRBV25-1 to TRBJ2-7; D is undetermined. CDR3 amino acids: CASSESRAAVGAEQYF. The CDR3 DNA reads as TGTGCCAGCAGTGAATCCCGCGCGGCGGTCGGAGCCGAGCAGTACTTC.